This T cell receptor beta chain was found in a study of blood T cells in healthy people across ages (dated by TCRdb to between 2014 and 2017). Turning to the overall study: In model experiments, template switching captured about one uniquely barcoded TCR beta cDNA molecule for every two T cells. Age-related changes in TCR beta repertoire diversity were measured in the study by deep sequencing normalized with unique cDNA molecular identifiers. The donors were split into four age groups: young (average around 17 years), middle-aged (nearly 40), aged (about 62) and long-lived (roughly 88). To avoid experimental bias, donors of different ages were spread randomly across the sequencing lanes. For two donors (one aged 18 to 29 and one aged 80 or older), the study analyzed two additional independent replicas of 1 million unique cDNA reads from the same blood draw. Summary of the overall study and its limitations: Observed TCR beta diversity per million T cells fell roughly linearly with age, and a significant reduction was already apparent by age around 44. Donor CMV infection status was unknown, potentially confounding age-related changes in expanded clonotypes. Estimates of total diversity from one million sequenced T cells were regarded as lower bounds and underestimates. Observed TCR beta diversity correlated strongly with the percentage of naive T cells measured by flow cytometry. Because profiling used bulk unsorted PBMCs, naive and antigen-experienced compartments could not be compared conclusively. Compared with the aged group, the long-lived group had more naive CD4+ T cells, fewer expanded clones and increased TCR diversity, suggesting age selection.

Of note for this clonotype: The antigen it binds to is not known. No qualities accompany the bases; no much larger clone lies one base away.

Germline trimming: 3 bases from V, 3 bases from J; junction bases outside gene matches: 5. The germline V gene supplies CDR1 SGHTA and CDR2 FQGNSA. The CDR3 goes from the cysteine to the phenylalanine over 16 residues. Only CDR3 DNA remains: 48 bases, in frame from the first base. The receptor library was made with 5' RACE. A second PCR of about 6 to 11 cycles was performed with a sample-barcoded 5' primer and a J-beta primer mix. A unique molecular identifier was introduced onto each TCR beta cDNA molecule by a template-switch 5' adaptor carrying 12 random nucleotides. Each sample yielded at least 2.5 million CDR3-containing paired-end reads. First-strand cDNA was synthesized from all RNA with the Mint cDNA synthesis kit, primed by a TRBC-specific oligonucleotide. After uracil-DNA glycosylase treatment, a first 18-cycle PCR used universal primers M1SS and BC2_uni_R on all cDNA. For the original study's pipeline: Normalization of each sample was performed by random selection of 1 million high-quality reads, each carrying a distinct molecular identifier. Reads with shared molecular identifiers were discarded instead of being binned into consensus sequences. CDR3 identification, clonotype clustering and error correction used MiTCR with a Q25 quality threshold and the strictest error-elimination algorithm. A nonparametric unseen species model using Euler transformation provided a lower-bound estimate of total TCR beta diversity. TCRdb reran the public reads through fastp at Q25 and MiXCR, keeping productive beta chains. Rows matching on CDR3 protein sequence are summarized as one entry with the most common DNA and genes. In this record, the V and J calls reflect TCRdb's handling and not the investigators' own analysis. The sample table records approximately 1,700,000 distinct CDR3 sequences; about 39% of these occur just once. Of the sample, under 30% falls within the top ten clones.

Donors were 39 systemically healthy Caucasian individuals from Russia aged roughly 6 to 100 years. Each donor gave ten milliliters of peripheral blood, collected into EDTA-treated Vacutainer tubes. Ficoll-Paque density-gradient centrifugation was used to isolate PBMCs, with at least 6 million obtained per sample. Trizol reagent was used to extract total RNA from PBMCs, with at least 6 micrograms per sample. For every donor, an aliquot of PBMCs went through flow cytometry to measure the percentages of naive CD45RAhigh/CD27high T cells. The rearranged segments are TRBV7-2 and TRBJ2-1, and 10 junctional nucleotides match TRBD1. The material sequenced was blood. This TCR derives from a human donor in good health. The CDR3 here reads CASSFPGTGVYNEQFF. The sequenced DNA: TGTGCCAGCAGCTTCCCCGGGACAGGGGTCTACAATGAGCAGTTCTTC.